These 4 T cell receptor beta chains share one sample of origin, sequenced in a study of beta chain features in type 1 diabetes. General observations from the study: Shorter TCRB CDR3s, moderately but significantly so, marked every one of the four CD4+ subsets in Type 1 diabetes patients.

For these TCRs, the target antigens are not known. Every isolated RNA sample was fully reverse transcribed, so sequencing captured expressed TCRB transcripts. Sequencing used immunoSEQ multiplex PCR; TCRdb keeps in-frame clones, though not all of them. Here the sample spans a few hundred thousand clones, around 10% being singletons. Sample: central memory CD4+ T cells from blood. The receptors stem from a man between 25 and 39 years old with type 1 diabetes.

CDR3 amino acids: CASLPQGGTPEAFF. CDR3 bases: TGTGCCAGTCTCCCACAGGGGGGGACCCCTGAAGCTTTCTTT. This sequence joins TRBV2 and TRBJ1-1; 8 nucleotides align to TRBD1. Losses at the gene ends were 9 bases for V and 6 bases for J; bases not matched to a gene: 12. The length of the CDR3 is 14 residues. Germline loops: CDR1 SNHLY, CDR2 FYNNEI. The variable domain in full, completed from reference TRBV2 and TRBJ1-1, reads EPEVTQTPSHQVTQMGQEVILRCVPISNHLYFYWYRQILGQKVEFLVSFYNNEISEKSEIFDDQFSVERPDGSNFTLKIRSTKLEDSAMYFCASLPQGGTPEAFFGQGTRLTVV.

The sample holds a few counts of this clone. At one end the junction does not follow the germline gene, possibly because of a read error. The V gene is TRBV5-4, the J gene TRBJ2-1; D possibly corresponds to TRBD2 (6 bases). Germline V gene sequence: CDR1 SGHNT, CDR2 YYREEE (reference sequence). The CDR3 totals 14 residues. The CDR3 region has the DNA TGCGCCAGCAGCCAAGAGCGCTCCGGGAGAGAGCAGTTCTTC. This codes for CASSQERSGREQFF.

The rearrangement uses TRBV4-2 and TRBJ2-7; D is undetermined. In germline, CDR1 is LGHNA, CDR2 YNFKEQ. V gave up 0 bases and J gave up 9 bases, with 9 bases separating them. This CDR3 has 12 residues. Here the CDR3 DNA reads TGTGCCAGCAGCCAAGACAGTCCAGGGCAGTACTTC. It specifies CASSQDSPGQYF.

This chain's CDR3 is CASSIDRRSYEQYF. DNA for the CDR3: TGTGCCAGCAGCATCGACAGGCGATCCTACGAGCAGTACTTC. V usage is TRBV7-2 and J usage is TRBJ2-7, with D possibly TRBD1 on 6 matching bases. Looked up from germline, CDR1 is SGHTA and CDR2 is FQGNSA. The CDR3 consists of 14 residues. Trimming left V 5 bases short and J 1 base short, with 12 bases between.